Shown below are 17 T cell receptor beta chains from a single sample sequenced in a study of regulatory T cells in long-lasting Graves disease. Time point: newly diagnosed GD, antithyroid drugs for less than 3 months. There was RNA extracted from PBMCs, and the TCR library was made from it. HTBI primers from iRepertoire and Arm-PCR of CDR3 regions yielded the TCR beta libraries. TCRdb re-called the multiplex PCR reads through MiXCR, storing one row per CDR3 protein. The sample shows roughly 560,000 distinct CDR3 sequences, about 16% of them seen only once. The same sample was also studied in work on T cells in Graves' hyperthyroidism and ophthalmopathy.

The sequencing here drew on peripheral blood mononuclear cells (PBMCs), taken at new diagnosis, from a patient treated with antithyroid drugs. Receptors originate from a woman aged 40 to 65 with Graves disease.

As to this clonotype: Because the CDR3 is missing its conserved closing phenylalanine or tryptophan, this is likely a read error. V and J are TRBV28 and TRBJ1-6, with TRBD1 matching 11 bases. Germline CDR1 is MDHEN and CDR2 is SYDVKM. CDR3 length equals 13 residues. J was trimmed by 7 bases and V by 10 bases; bases with no gene match: 3. The DNA of the CDR3 is TGTGCCATCGGGACAGGGGGAAATTCACCCCTCCACTCT. Translated, it gives CAIGTGGNSPLHS.

This clonotype showed up many times. This chain uses TRBV3-1 with TRBJ2-3, with no clear D. Trimming pared 4 bases from V and 2 bases from J, leaving 13 bases between. The germline gives CDR1 LGHDT, CDR2 YNNKEL (reference sequence). The CDR3 is 15 residues long. The CDR3 is CASSPPKPYTDTQYF. CDR3 DNA sequence: TGTGCCAGCAGCCCTCCCAAACCTTACACAGATACGCAGTATTTT.

The J gene is TRBJ1-6, the V gene TRBV4-1; 10 positions match TRBD1. The CDR3 has 19 amino acids. The V gene end was trimmed by 0 bases and the J gene end by 6 bases; junction bases not matched to a gene: 11. Per germline, CDR1 MGHRA and CDR2 YSYEKL. In DNA form, the CDR3 reads TGCGCCAGCAGCCAAGATCGAGACAGGGGGCTCCCCCGTAATTCACCCCTCCACTTT. It specifies CASSQDRDRGLPRNSPLHF.

This clonotype was observed a handful of times. The chain combines TRBV20-1 with TRBJ2-2; D might be TRBD1 or TRBD2, each matching 6 bases. Trimming pared 2 bases from V and 6 bases from J, leaving 7 bases between. Germline lookup yields CDR1 DFQATT and CDR2 SNEGSKA (reference sequence). CDR3 size: 12 residues. CDR3 sequence: CSARRGPGELFF. Here the CDR3 DNA reads TGCAGTGCTAGACGGGGGCCCGGGGAGCTGTTTTTT.

In its sample, this clonotype was seen a few times. The V gene is TRBV3-1, the J gene TRBJ1-2, with a tentative D call TRBD1 (5 bases). Germline CDR1 reads LGHDT; CDR2 reads YNNKEL (reference sequence). The CDR3 length is 14 residues. Trimming cost V 4 bases and J 3 bases, with 12 bases left between them. The CDR3 loop is CASSRGGIYYGYTF. CDR3 bases: TGTGCCAGCAGCCGTGGGGGGATTTACTATGGCTACACCTTC. The entire variable domain, with the rest obtained from reference TRBV3-1 and TRBJ1-2, is as follows: DTAVSQTPKYLVTQMGNDKSIKCEQNLGHDTMYWYKQDSKKFLKIMFSYNNKELIINETVPNRFSPKSPDKAHLNLHINSLELGDSAVYFCASSRGGIYYGYTFGSGTRLTVV.

In its sample, this clonotype was seen a few times. The V and J genes are TRBV19 and TRBJ1-5; D unresolved. The CDR3 contains 15 residues. V gave up 0 bases and J gave up 4 bases, with 10 bases separating them. CDR1 and CDR2 (germline): LNHDA, SQIVND (reference sequence). CDR3 DNA sequence: TGTGCCAGTAGTATAGAAGGAGGAAAGAATCAGCCCCAGCATTTT. Translating it yields CASSIEGGKNQPQHF.

The sample holds many counts of this clonotype. The chain employs TRBV4-2 and TRBJ2-2, with D hard to call. Germline V gene lookup returns CDR1 LGHNA and CDR2 YNFKEQ. This CDR3 spans 14 amino acids. The V end lost 4 bases, the J end lost 3 bases, and 9 bases lay between the germline ends. The CDR3: CASSLVVDTGELFF. Written as DNA, the CDR3 is TGTGCCAGCAGCCTGGTGGTGGACACCGGGGAGCTGTTTTTT.

The sample holds many counts of this clonotype. V gene TRBV27 combines with J gene TRBJ1-5; D perhaps matches TRBD1 (6 bases). The V end was cut by 4 bases, the J end by 4 bases, with 11 bases between. Germline lookup yields CDR1 MNHEY and CDR2 SMNVEV (reference sequence). The CDR3 extends over 14 amino acids. CDR3 coding DNA: TGTGCCAGCAGTTCCTCAGGGGCAAATCAGCCCCAGCATTTT. Its translation is CASSSSGANQPQHF.

Note on this clonotype: Since a much larger clone is just one base distant, this may be a read error. V is TRBV3-1 and J is TRBJ2-3; D call uncertain. Deletions cut 4 bases from V and 2 bases from J, with 10 bases between. Germline CDR1 LGHDT, CDR2 YNNKEL (reference sequence). The CDR3 spans 14 residues. For the CDR3, the DNA is TGTGCCAGCAGCCCCTCTCTACTCACAGATACGCAGTATTTT. Protein sequence: CASSPSLLTDTQYF.

V usage is TRBV5-1 and J usage is TRBJ1-4; D might be TRBD1 (5 bases). This CDR3 is built from 13 residues. V gave up 4 bases and J gave up 5 bases, with 9 bases separating them. Per germline, CDR1 SGHRS and CDR2 YFSETQ. CDR3 nucleotides: TGCGCCAGCAGCCGGGACCTAAATGAAAAACTGTTTTTT. Its translation: CASSRDLNEKLFF.

This clonotype was seen a few times. The chain recombines TRBV7-9 with TRBJ1-1, with D tentatively TRBD1 (6 bases). CDR1 SEHNR and CDR2 FQNEAQ come from the germline V gene (reference sequence). The CDR3 spans 14 residues. V was cut by 6 bases and J by 10 bases, with 21 bases left in between. CDR3 amino acids: CASSSMGDTGIAFF. CDR3 sequence (DNA): TGTGCCAGCAGTAGTATGGGGGACACGGGTATAGCTTTCTTT.

Concerning this clonotype itself: A read error may produce the germline difference seen at one junction end. The V gene is TRBV5-4, the J gene TRBJ2-3; 10 nucleotides match TRBD2. Germline V gene data show CDR1 as SGHNT and CDR2 as YYREEE (reference sequence). The CDR3 length is 17 residues. The CDR3 is CTSSSGGLAGGTDTQYF. The CDR3 DNA reads as TGTACCAGCAGCTCAGGTGGTCTAGCGGGAGGCACAGATACGCAGTATTTT.

This clonotype was observed many times. This chain's CDR3 is CASSQDSYGYTF. The CDR3 DNA is TGTGCCAGCAGCCAAGACAGCTATGGCTACACCTTC. V gene TRBV7-9 combines with J gene TRBJ1-2; weak D call: TRBD1 (5 bases). The CDR3 has 12 amino acids. CDR1 is SEHNR and CDR2 is FQNEAQ in the germline V gene (reference sequence). V lost 5 bases, J lost 4 bases, and 8 bases lay in between.

This clonotype was recorded at least ten times. The chain is built from TRBV12-5 and TRBJ2-1; D ambiguous. Germline lookup yields CDR1 LGHNT and CDR2 FRNRAP. V lost 1 base to trimming and J lost 3 bases, with 1 base between them. The CDR3 length is 12 residues. CDR3 protein: CASGLDYNEQFF. CDR3 bases: TGTGCTAGTGGTTTGGACTACAATGAGCAGTTCTTC.

The rearrangement joins TRBV5-6 to TRBJ1-1; D uncertain. This CDR3 is 14 amino acids long. Germline CDR1 and CDR2: SGHDT and YYEEEE. Between the trimmed V and J ends, which lost 0 bases and 8 bases, there was a span of 14 bases. DNA for the CDR3: TGTGCCAGCAGCTTGGAGCCGGTGGCGGGGGAAGCTTTCTTT. It translates to CASSLEPVAGEAFF.

This clonotype has more than one count but fewer than ten. The chain joins TRBV9 to TRBJ2-5; D could derive from TRBD1 or TRBD2 (5 bases each). Germline CDR1 reads SGDLS; CDR2 reads YYNGEE. The CDR3 consists of 15 residues. V was shortened by 0 bases and J by 5 bases, with 14 bases between the two germline ends. CDR3 sequence reads: CASSVAQGRGETQYF. CDR3 nucleotide sequence: TGTGCCAGCAGCGTAGCTCAGGGTAGAGGGGAGACCCAGTACTTC.

In its sample, this clonotype was seen many times. The chain has TRBV10-2 and TRBJ2-7, with D unclear. Germline CDR1 WSHSY, CDR2 SAAADI. The CDR3 consists of 15 residues. V was cut by 0 bases and J by 3 bases, with 12 bases left in between. Here the CDR3 reads CASSESLHRNYEQYF. Written as DNA, the CDR3 is TGCGCCAGCAGTGAGTCCTTACATAGGAACTACGAGCAGTACTTC.